The T cell receptor beta chain described here comes from a study of human T cells and chemical hapten exposure. The library put unique molecular identifiers onto individual cDNA molecules. Via MiXCR, TCRdb re-called the RACE reads, giving one row per CDR3 protein. Of 100,000 to 150,000 distinct CDR3 sequences listed, approximately 9.5% were seen once; the top ten hold 1.5% to 2%. Time point indicated: healthy volunteer bleed at 2 weeks. Researchers extracted total RNA from unfractionated whole blood. This CDR3 is built from 17 residues. The chain combines TRBV21-1 with TRBJ1-2. TRBV21-1 is a pseudogene locus. Sequences were obtained from whole blood. The clonotype comes from a male donor in good health. Some clones in this sample may be carry-over from other donors' samples. CDR3 region: CASSSLGDPLGYYGYTF. The CDR3 region has the DNA TGTGCCAGCAGCTCCCTAGGAGACCCTCTGGGTTACTATGGCTACACCTTC.